These 6 T cell receptor beta chains came from one sample sequenced in a study of metastatic and nonmetastatic thyroid tumors. Thyroid surgery was performed in patients who had received no treatment beforehand. TCRdb re-called the PCR reads via MiXCR. This sample carries 15,000 to 17,000 clones, 3.5% to 4.5% of them seen once, and the ten largest clones take more than 20%. Sequenced: tumor tissue. These receptors were taken from a female donor with papillary thyroid cancer or a benign thyroid nodule (not recorded which). Some clones in this sample may be carry-over from other donors' samples.

The rearrangement links TRBV11-2 to TRBJ2-7, with 8 bases aligning to TRBD1. The CDR3 is made up of 15 amino acids. V lost 1 base, J lost 2 bases, and 4 bases stayed unmatched. Germline CDR1 reads SGHAT; CDR2 reads FQNNGV. The CDR3 DNA reads as TGTGCCAGCAGCTTAGGGTCAGGGGGCGCCTACGAGCAGTACTTC. It encodes CASSLGSGGAYEQYF. The variable domain in full, completed from reference TRBV11-2 and TRBJ2-7, reads EAGVAQSPRYKIIEKRQSVAFWCNPISGHATLYWYQQILGQGPKLLIQFQNNGVVDDSQLPKDRFSAERLKGVDSTLKIQPAKLEDSAVYLCASSLGSGGAYEQYFGPGTRLTVT.

The gene calls are TRBV6-1 and TRBJ2-3, with 11 bases fitting TRBD2. CDR1 and CDR2 from the germline V gene are MNHNS and SASEGT. CDR3 length: 14 residues. With V trimmed by 3 bases and J by 4 bases, 0 bases remained unmatched. CDR3 nucleotides: TGTGCCAGCAGTGATAGCGGGAGGGCAGATACGCAGTATTTT. Translating it yields CASSDSGRADTQYF.

This clone turned up a few times. The chain recombines TRBV5-1 with TRBJ2-3; 7 bases agree with TRBD2. This CDR3 is built from 17 residues. In germline, CDR1 is SGHRS, CDR2 YFSETQ. V lost 0 bases to trimming and J lost 2 bases; unmatched junction nucleotides: 9. This CDR3 reads CASSLGSSGAPTDTQYF. CDR3 sequence (DNA): TGCGCCAGCAGCTTGGGTTCTAGCGGAGCCCCCACAGATACGCAGTATTTT.

The chain links TRBV19 to TRBJ1-2, with 8 bases aligning to TRBD1. Germline V lookup: CDR1 LNHDA, CDR2 SQIVND (reference sequence). The ends lost 3 bases at V and 7 bases at J; junction bases unmatched: 4. This CDR3 has 13 residues. CDR3 protein: CASSIRTGRGYTF. The CDR3, as DNA: TGTGCCAGTAGTATTAGGACAGGGCGTGGCTACACCTTC.

This clone was counted only a few times. V and J are TRBV6-2 or TRBV6-3 and TRBJ2-6; D not certain. From germline, CDR1 is MNHEY and CDR2 SVGEGT. V shed 2 bases and J shed 0 bases, with 5 bases lying between them. The CDR3 sequence is 15 residues long. The CDR3 reads CASSYVSSGANVLTF. For the CDR3, the DNA is TGTGCCAGCAGTTACGTCAGCTCTGGGGCCAACGTCCTGACTTTC.

The rearrangement joins TRBV28 to TRBJ1-2; D perhaps matches TRBD1 (5 bases). The CDR3 is made up of 13 amino acids. Germline assignment: CDR1 MDHEN and CDR2 SYDVKM. V lost 6 bases and J 5 bases, leaving 13 bases between the germline ends. CDR3 sequence: CASSPGKAYGYTF. For the CDR3, the DNA is TGTGCCAGCAGCCCAGGGAAAGCTTATGGCTACACCTTC.